This T cell receptor (beta chain) was found in a study of Ad26.COV2.S vaccination and SARS-CoV-2 variants. Across the whole study: The donor was enrolled in the Ad26.COV2.S arm of the COV1001 trial. Donor got 5x10^10 or 1x10^11 viral particles of Ad26.COV2.S. Findings and caveats of the study: It was reported that spike-specific CD8+ and CD4+ T cell responses were substantially broad after vaccination.

As concerns this clone: What it binds is unknown.

Treatment noted: 19 received Ad26.COV2.S at low or high dose, single or two shots; about 5 received placebo; per-sample allocation not given. Following the first vaccine or placebo injection, samples were taken on day 63. Produced via immunoSEQ multiplex PCR; TCRdb's table is partial and in-frame only. The top ten clones hold 9% to 15% of a sample with around 400,000 clones, approximately 90% of them seen once. This receptor was taken from a person aged 18-65 years who received the Ad26.COV2.S COVID-19 vaccine or a placebo. Here the sequenced sample was peripheral blood, taken in a trial of Ad26.COV2.S vaccine versus placebo.

The CDR3 coding sequence is TGTGCCAGCTCGGACCGGGACGGCAGCACAGATACGCAGTATTTT. It codes for CASSDRDGSTDTQYF. V is TRBV6-5 and J is TRBJ2-3; D tentatively reads TRBD1 or TRBD2 (5 bases each). This CDR3 comprises 15 residues. V lost 8 bases and J lost 0, with 15 bases in between. Germline V lookup: CDR1 MNHEY, CDR2 SVGAGI.